Listed below are T cell receptor beta chains from one sample, sequenced in a study of CD8 T cells in ankylosing spondylitis. MiXCR was run by TCRdb on the 5' RACE reads, yielding one entry per CDR3 protein. Of 200,000 to 250,000 distinct CDR3 sequences in the sample, about 10% were seen once. Sequencing used blood, either unsorted or a sorted T cell fraction (not recorded which). These receptors were taken from a male donor with ankylosing spondylitis or in good health (not recorded which). CDR3s include the opening cysteine and the closing phenylalanine or tryptophan. The D gene is left open where the match is weak. The size entry is marked missing in some rows and otherwise reads once, few, many or a size class.

D gene: .
clone size: .
V gene: TRBV3-1
J gene: TRBJ1-1
CDR3 DNA: TGTGCCAGCAGCCAAGATATGGGCGGTCCCACTGAAGCTTTCTTT
CDR3 protein: CASSQDMGGPTEAFF

D gene: TRBD2
clone size: .
V gene: TRBV11-2
J gene: TRBJ2-7
CDR3 DNA: TGTGCCAGCTCGCCAACCGGGACTAGCGGGGATCATCTCTACGAGCAGTACTTC
CDR3 protein: CASSPTGTSGDHLYEQYF

D gene: .
clone size: few
V gene: TRBV29-1
J gene: TRBJ1-4
CDR3 DNA: TGCGGTGGGGAGGGGGGGGATGAAAAACTGTTTTTT
CDR3 protein: CGGEGGDEKLFF

D gene: .
clone size: .
V gene: TRBV11-2
J gene: TRBJ1-3
CDR3 DNA: TGTGCCAGCAGCTTAGCCGCGGTAGGCGGAAACACCATATATTTT
CDR3 protein: CASSLAAVGGNTIYF

D gene: .
clone size: few
V gene: TRBV4-1
J gene: TRBJ2-2
CDR3 DNA: TGCGCCAGCAGCCAATTCCTGGGCGGGGAGCTGTTTTTT
CDR3 protein: CASSQFLGGELFF

D gene: .
clone size: few
V gene: TRBV20-1
J gene: TRBJ2-5
CDR3 DNA: TGCAGTGCTAGTATCTCGTACCAAGAGACCCAGTACTTC
CDR3 protein: CSASISYQETQYF

D gene: TRBD2
clone size: many
V gene: TRBV20-1
J gene: TRBJ2-1
CDR3 DNA: TGCAGTGCTAGAGAGGGACTAGCTGTTTCCTACAATGAGCAGTTCTTC
CDR3 protein: CSAREGLAVSYNEQFF

D gene: .
clone size: few
V gene: TRBV20-1
J gene: TRBJ2-3
CDR3 DNA: TGCAGTGCTTCCTATCCCGCAGATACGCAGTATTTT
CDR3 protein: CSASYPADTQYF

D gene: .
clone size: many
V gene: TRBV20-1
J gene: TRBJ1-1
CDR3 DNA: TGCAGTGCTGTCCGGACAGCTCTGTCTGAAGCTTTCTTT
CDR3 protein: CSAVRTALSEAFF

D gene: .
clone size: many
V gene: TRBV29-1
J gene: TRBJ2-1
CDR3 DNA: TGCAGCGTTGAATTCACAGGGACCTACAATGAGCAGTTCTTC
CDR3 protein: CSVEFTGTYNEQFF

D gene: TRBD1
clone size: many
V gene: TRBV7-6
J gene: TRBJ2-3
CDR3 DNA: TGTGCCAGCAGCTCACAGGGGGCAGATACGCAGTATTTT
CDR3 protein: CASSSQGADTQYF

D gene: .
clone size: .
V gene: TRBV6-5
J gene: TRBJ1-5
CDR3 DNA: TGTGCCAGCAGTTACCCCGGGGACTATAGCAATCAGCCCCAGCATTTT
CDR3 protein: CASSYPGDYSNQPQHF

D gene: .
clone size: .
V gene: TRBV20-1
J gene: TRBJ2-3
CDR3 DNA: TGCAGTGCTCCTCGCGAGCCGGCAGATACGCAGTATTTT
CDR3 protein: CSAPREPADTQYF

D gene: .
clone size: many
V gene: TRBV6-5
J gene: TRBJ2-3
CDR3 DNA: TGTGCCAGCAGTTACTGGGGGGGGGCGGATACGCAGTATTTT
CDR3 protein: CASSYWGGADTQYF

D gene: TRBD1
clone size: .
V gene: TRBV10-3
J gene: TRBJ1-3
CDR3 DNA: TGTGCCATCAGTGCCTCCCCGGACAGGATCTCTGGAAACACCATATATTTT
CDR3 protein: CAISASPDRISGNTIYF

D gene: TRBD2
clone size: .
V gene: TRBV5-1
J gene: TRBJ2-1
CDR3 DNA: TGCGCCAGCAGCTGGGGGCTAGCGGGGGGTTACAATGAGCAGTTCTTC
CDR3 protein: CASSWGLAGGYNEQFF

D gene: TRBD1
clone size: .
V gene: TRBV9
J gene: TRBJ1-1
CDR3 DNA: TGTGCCAGCAGCGAGAGACAGGGGGCGGACACTGAAGCTTTCTTT
CDR3 protein: CASSERQGADTEAFF

D gene: .
clone size: many
V gene: TRBV3-1
J gene: TRBJ1-2
CDR3 DNA: TGTGCCAGCAGCCAGGTCAGGAGAGCCTCCCGGTCCAACGGCTACACCTTC
CDR3 protein: CASSQVRRASRSNGYTF

D gene: .
clone size: .
V gene: TRBV7-2
J gene: TRBJ2-7
CDR3 DNA: TGTGCCAGCAGCTTACTGGGCAATTACTACGAGCAGTACTTC
CDR3 protein: CASSLLGNYYEQYF

D gene: TRBD1
clone size: .
V gene: TRBV25-1
J gene: TRBJ2-2
CDR3 DNA: TGTGCCAGCGGCGACAGGGGGGTCGGGGAGCTGTTTTTT
CDR3 protein: CASGDRGVGELFF

D gene: TRBD2
clone size: few
V gene: TRBV11-2
J gene: TRBJ2-7
CDR3 DNA: TGTGCCAGCAGCTCCGATCGGATTCGGGGGGTTAAGGAGCAGTACTTC
CDR3 protein: CASSSDRIRGVKEQYF

D gene: .
clone size: many
V gene: TRBV12-3/TRBV12-4
J gene: TRBJ2-5
CDR3 DNA: TGTGCCAGCAGTTTACTGGGACTGGTGACCCAGTACTTC
CDR3 protein: CASSLLGLVTQYF

D gene: .
clone size: many
V gene: TRBV12-3/TRBV12-4
J gene: TRBJ2-2
CDR3 DNA: TGTGCCAGCAGTCCAACCACCCGAGCGGGGACAGACACCGGGGAGCTGTTTTTT
CDR3 protein: CASSPTTRAGTDTGELFF

D gene: .
clone size: few
V gene: TRBV20-1
J gene: TRBJ2-7
CDR3 DNA: TGCAGTGCCATACAACGGCCGGGAAAGTCCTACGAGCAGTACTTC
CDR3 protein: CSAIQRPGKSYEQYF

D gene: TRBD2
clone size: .
V gene: TRBV30
J gene: TRBJ2-7
CDR3 DNA: TGTGCCTCCCAGCGGGAGCACTCCTACGAGCAGTACTTC
CDR3 protein: CASQREHSYEQYF

D gene: .
clone size: many
V gene: TRBV5-1
J gene: TRBJ2-1
CDR3 DNA: TGCGCCAGCAGCCCAGGGGACGGCTACAATGAGCAGTTCTTC
CDR3 protein: CASSPGDGYNEQFF

D gene: .
clone size: few
V gene: TRBV5-1
J gene: TRBJ1-4
CDR3 DNA: TGCGCCAGCAGCTGGGGGGTGGATGAAAAACTGTTTTTT
CDR3 protein: CASSWGVDEKLFF

D gene: .
clone size: .
V gene: TRBV19
J gene: TRBJ2-5
CDR3 DNA: TGTGTCAGTAGCCGCGATAAACAAGAGACCCAGTACTTC
CDR3 protein: CVSSRDKQETQYF

D gene: .
clone size: .
V gene: TRBV2
J gene: TRBJ2-1
CDR3 DNA: TGTGCCAGCAATTTCGGGCGGGGCTCCTACAATGAGCAGTTCTTC
CDR3 protein: CASNFGRGSYNEQFF